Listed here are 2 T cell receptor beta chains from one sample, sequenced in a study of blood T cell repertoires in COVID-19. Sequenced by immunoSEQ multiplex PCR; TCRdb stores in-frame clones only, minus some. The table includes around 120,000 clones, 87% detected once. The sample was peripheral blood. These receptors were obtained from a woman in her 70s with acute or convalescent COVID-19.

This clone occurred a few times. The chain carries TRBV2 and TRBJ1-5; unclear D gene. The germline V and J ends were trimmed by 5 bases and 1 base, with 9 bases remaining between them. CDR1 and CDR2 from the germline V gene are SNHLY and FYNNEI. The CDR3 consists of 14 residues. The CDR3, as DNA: TGTGCCAGCAGTACGGTCAGGAGCAATCAGCCCCAGCATTTT. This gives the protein CASSTVRSNQPQHF. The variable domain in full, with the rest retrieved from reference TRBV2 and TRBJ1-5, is EPEVTQTPSHQVTQMGQEVILRCVPISNHLYFYWYRQILGQKVEFLVSFYNNEISEKSEIFDDQFSVERPDGSNFTLKIRSTKLEDSAMYFCASSTVRSNQPQHFGDGTRLSIL.

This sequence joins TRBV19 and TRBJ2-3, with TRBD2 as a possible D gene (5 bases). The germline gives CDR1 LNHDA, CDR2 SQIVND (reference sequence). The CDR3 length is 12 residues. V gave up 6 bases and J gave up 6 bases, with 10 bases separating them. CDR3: CASSPAADTQYF. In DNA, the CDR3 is TGTGCCAGTAGCCCAGCGGCCGATACGCAGTATTTT.